A single sample gave rise to the 10 T cell receptor beta chains below, sequenced in a study of long-term antiretroviral therapy in people with HIV. The immunoSEQ assay was v3.0, run at survey level. TCRdb's table, derived via immunoSEQ multiplex PCR, lists solely in-frame clones and lacks some. The sample yields fewer than 30,000 clones, around 96% seen once. This specimen was unsorted PBMCs, taken 5.3 years after starting antiretroviral therapy. Receptors were obtained from a man aged 25 to 45 with HIV.

This clone was found a few times. The CDR3 DNA sequence: TGTGCCAGCAGTTACTCGAGCAGGGGAGGGACTGAAGCTTTCTTT. Its translation: CASSYSSRGGTEAFF. The chain has TRBV6-5 and TRBJ1-1, with D perhaps matching TRBD1 (6 bases). V was trimmed by 0 bases and J by 5 bases, leaving 13 bases between them. Germline-derived CDR1 and CDR2 are MNHEY and SVGAGI. There are 15 residues in the CDR3.

The V call is TRBV5-4, the J call TRBJ1-4; the D is unclear. V lost 4 bases and J lost 4, with 14 bases in between. The CDR3 runs to 15 residues. The V gene's germline CDR1 is SGHNT and CDR2 YYREEE (reference sequence). The CDR3 loop reads CASSNYTSGNEKLFF. CDR3 sequence (DNA): TGTGCCAGCAGCAATTACACGTCTGGTAATGAAAAACTGTTTTTT.

The chain joins TRBV19 to TRBJ1-2; D unresolved. V was clipped by 1 base and J by 6 bases, with 12 bases between them. The germline gives CDR1 LNHDA, CDR2 SQIVND (reference sequence). The CDR3 loop spans 14 amino acids. The chain's CDR3 is CASSIVTVSHGYTF. The CDR3 DNA is TGTGCCAGTAGTATAGTAACCGTATCCCATGGCTACACCTTC.

V is TRBV5-6 and J is TRBJ2-3; D may be TRBD1 (6 bases). Trimming left V 0 bases short and J 6 bases short, with 11 bases between. The CDR3 runs to 14 residues. Germline lookup yields CDR1 SGHDT and CDR2 YYEEEE. CDR3 sequence reads: CASSLVGGADTQYF. The CDR3 DNA follows: TGTGCCAGCAGCTTGGTAGGGGGTGCCGATACGCAGTATTTT.

The chain couples TRBV5-1 to TRBJ2-7; TRBD2 might be the D (5 bases). V was clipped by 6 bases and J by 4 bases, with 14 bases between them. The CDR3 runs to 13 residues. Germline V gene sequence: CDR1 SGHRS, CDR2 YFSETQ. The CDR3 is CASTLGPGYEQYF. In nucleotides, the CDR3 is TGCGCCAGCACCCTGGGCCCGGGGTACGAGCAGTACTTC.

The CDR3 here is CASSQDHFPGTTNIQYF. The CDR3 bases are TGCGCCAGCAGCCAAGATCACTTCCCCGGGACAACAAACATTCAGTACTTC. This chain links TRBV4-3 with TRBJ2-4, with a possible D match to TRBD1 (6 bases). Looked up from germline, CDR1 is LGHNA and CDR2 is YSLEER. The CDR3 extends over 17 amino acids. V lost 0 bases to trimming and J lost 6 bases, with 18 bases between them.

The chain links TRBV6-5 to TRBJ2-7; D is unclear. There are 13 residues in the CDR3. In germline, CDR1 is MNHEY, CDR2 SVGAGI. The V end lost 0 bases, the J end lost 6 bases, and 9 bases lay between the germline ends. In DNA, the CDR3 is TGTGCCAGCAGTTACTCGACGGGCACCGAGCAGTACTTC. Amino acids: CASSYSTGTEQYF.

The rearrangement joins TRBV30 to TRBJ1-6; TRBD1 agrees at 7 bases. V was clipped by 5 bases and J by 7 bases; unmatched bases: 11. Germline loops: CDR1 GTSNPN, CDR2 SVGIG (reference sequence). The CDR3 loop spans 15 amino acids. CDR3 region: CAWGVRQGRNSPLHF. CDR3 coding DNA: TGTGCCTGGGGGGTAAGACAGGGAAGGAATTCACCCCTCCACTTT.

This sequence joins TRBV4-2 and TRBJ2-1; TRBD2 aligns across 8 bases. The V segment lost 3 bases and the J segment 3 bases; nucleotides outside the gene matches: 7. The CDR3 totals 16 residues. Germline CDR1 reads LGHNA; CDR2 reads YNFKEQ. CDR3 bases: TGTGCCAGCAGCCAGGCGGGACTAGGGAACTACAATGAGCAGTTCTTC. This encodes CASSQAGLGNYNEQFF.

In its sample, this clone is medium-sized. The chain combines TRBV9 with TRBJ1-2; 8 bases line up with TRBD1. CDR1 SGDLS and CDR2 YYNGEE come from the germline V gene. This CDR3 contains 14 residues. With V trimmed by 8 bases and J by 3 bases, 9 bases remained unmatched. Here the CDR3 DNA reads TGTGCCAGTCGAGGGGGACAGGACTACTATGGCTACACCTTC. This encodes CASRGGQDYYGYTF.